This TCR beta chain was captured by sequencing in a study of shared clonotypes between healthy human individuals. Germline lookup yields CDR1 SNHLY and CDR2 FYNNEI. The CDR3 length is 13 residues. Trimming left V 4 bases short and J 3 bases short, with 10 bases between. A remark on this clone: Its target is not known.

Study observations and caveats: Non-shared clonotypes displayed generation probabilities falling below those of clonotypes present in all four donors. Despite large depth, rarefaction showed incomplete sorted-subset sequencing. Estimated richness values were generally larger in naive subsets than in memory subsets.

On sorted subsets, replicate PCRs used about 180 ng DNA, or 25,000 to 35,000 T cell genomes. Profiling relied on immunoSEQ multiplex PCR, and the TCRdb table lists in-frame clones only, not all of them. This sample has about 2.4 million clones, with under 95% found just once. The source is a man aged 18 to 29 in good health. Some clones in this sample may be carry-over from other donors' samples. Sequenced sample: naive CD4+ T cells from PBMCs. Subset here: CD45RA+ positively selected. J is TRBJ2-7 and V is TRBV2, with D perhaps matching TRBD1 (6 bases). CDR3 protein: CASSGQVYYEQYF. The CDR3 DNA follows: TGTGCCAGCAGTGGACAGGTTTACTACGAGCAGTACTTC.